The present T cell receptor beta chain was sequenced within a study of blood T cells in healthy people across ages (dated by TCRdb to the mid-2010s). Notes on the research overall: In model experiments, roughly one uniquely barcoded TCR beta cDNA molecule per two T cells was captured by template switching. Using deep sequencing normalized with unique cDNA molecular identifiers, the study measured how TCR beta repertoire diversity changes with age. Donors were grouped into four age groups: young (average 16 years), middle-aged (over 35), aged (around 60) and long-lived (just over 80). To avoid experimental bias, donors of different ages were distributed randomly across sequencing lanes. Using the same blood draw, the study looked at two additional independent replicas of 1 million unique cDNA reads for two donors, one aged 18 to 30 and the other aged 80 or older.

This clonotype showed up just once. This clone's antigen is unknown. Per-base qualities were not stored, and no clone one base away is much larger. Donors were 40 or so systemically healthy Caucasian individuals from Russia aged roughly 6 to 95 years. Each donor gave ten milliliters of peripheral blood, drawn into EDTA-treated Vacutainer tubes. Ficoll-Paque density-gradient centrifugation was used to isolate PBMCs, with at least 7 million obtained per sample. Total RNA, at least 5.5 micrograms per sample, was extracted from PBMCs with Trizol reagent. For every donor, flow cytometry on a PBMC aliquot measured the percentage of naive CD45RAhigh/CD27high T cells. Trimming accounts for 6 bases at V and 0 bases at J, while the number of junction bases matched to no gene is 4. For CDR1 and CDR2, the germline V gene (reference sequence) lists DFQATT and SNEGSKA. The CDR3 has 14 amino acids, counting the end cysteine and phenylalanine. Just the 42-base CDR3 DNA is kept, in frame starting at base 1.

Libraries were constructed by 5' RACE. TCRdb lists the instrument as Illumina HiSeq 2500. A second PCR of about 6 to 11 cycles was run with a J-beta primer mix and a sample-barcoded 5' primer. A template-switch 5' adaptor carrying 12 random nucleotides introduced a unique molecular identifier onto each TCR beta cDNA molecule. Each sample yielded at least 2.5 million CDR3-containing paired-end reads. First-strand cDNA synthesis was performed from all RNA using the Mint cDNA synthesis kit, with priming by a TRBC-specific oligonucleotide. After uracil-DNA glycosylase treatment, a first 18-cycle PCR used universal primers M1SS and BC2_uni_R on all cDNA. In the paper's pipeline: Normalization of each sample was performed by random selection of 1 million high-quality reads, each carrying a distinct molecular identifier. Reads with shared molecular identifiers were discarded instead of being binned into consensus sequences. CDR3 identification, clonotype clustering and error correction used MiTCR with a Q25 quality threshold and the strictest error-elimination algorithm. A nonparametric unseen species model with Euler transformation was used to estimate lower-bound total TCR beta diversity. TCRdb handled the public reads itself, with Q25 trimming in fastp and clone calling in MiXCR, and kept productive beta chains. Each entry is one CDR3 protein sequence, shown with its most common DNA and genes. The V and J calls, along with clone size, are taken from TCRdb and not from the paper's own processing. The sample records 1,100,000 or so distinct CDR3 sequences, roughly 45% of which are singletons. Of the sample, 18% is held by the ten largest clones.

The full study reports these points: Bulk unsorted PBMC profiling prevented conclusive comparison of naive and antigen-experienced compartments. As age increased, observed TCR beta diversity per million T cells dropped in a roughly linear way, and a significant reduction was already evident by age about 36. Compared with the aged group, the long-lived group had more naive CD4+ T cells, fewer expanded clones and increased TCR diversity, suggesting age selection. Estimates of total diversity based on one million sequenced T cells were considered lower bounds and underestimates. Donor CMV infection status was unknown, potentially confounding age-related changes in expanded clonotypes. A strong correlation was found between observed TCR beta diversity and the percentage of naive T cells measured by flow cytometry.

The specimen was blood. The chain joins TRBV20-1 to TRBJ2-1, with 8 bases in between that match TRBD2. This receptor was obtained from a woman aged 55-75 years in good health. The nucleotides are TGCAGTGCGGTTAGCGGGGACTCCTACAATGAGCAGTTCTTC. Protein translation: CSAVSGDSYNEQFF.